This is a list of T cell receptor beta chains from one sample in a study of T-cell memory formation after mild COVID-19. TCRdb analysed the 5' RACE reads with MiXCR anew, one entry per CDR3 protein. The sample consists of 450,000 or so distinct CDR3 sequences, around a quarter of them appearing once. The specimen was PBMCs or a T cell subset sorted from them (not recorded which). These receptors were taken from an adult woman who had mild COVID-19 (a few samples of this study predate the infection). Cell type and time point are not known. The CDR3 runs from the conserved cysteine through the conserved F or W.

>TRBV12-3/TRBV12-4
CASSSTDKGYGYTF
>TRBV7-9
CASSFEGSWESYF
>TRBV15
CATSPRGYNEQFF
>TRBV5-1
CASSLGYPSSGGSPYNEQFF
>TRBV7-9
CASSQRHYNEQFF
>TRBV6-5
CASSPGTGHGQPQHF
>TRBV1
CTSRSRGYNEQFF
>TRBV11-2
CASSLTPVGTEAFF
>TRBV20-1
CSGVGTSGGTDTQYF
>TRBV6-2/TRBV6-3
CASSSTIPGELFF
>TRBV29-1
CSVAQEWSNTEAFF
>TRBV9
CASSVSGSPSYGYTF
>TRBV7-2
CASSSEGRRNEQFF
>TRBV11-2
CASSTQGDLSYEQYF
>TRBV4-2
CASSQAESRGGPKETDTQYF
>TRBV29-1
CSGRLAGAETQYF
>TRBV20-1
CSARGRGNTEAFF
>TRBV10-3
CAISEVTSGGRQFF
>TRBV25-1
CASSELGGEQYF
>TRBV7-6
CASSLTQGSGANVLTF
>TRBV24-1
CATSEDRGGQFF